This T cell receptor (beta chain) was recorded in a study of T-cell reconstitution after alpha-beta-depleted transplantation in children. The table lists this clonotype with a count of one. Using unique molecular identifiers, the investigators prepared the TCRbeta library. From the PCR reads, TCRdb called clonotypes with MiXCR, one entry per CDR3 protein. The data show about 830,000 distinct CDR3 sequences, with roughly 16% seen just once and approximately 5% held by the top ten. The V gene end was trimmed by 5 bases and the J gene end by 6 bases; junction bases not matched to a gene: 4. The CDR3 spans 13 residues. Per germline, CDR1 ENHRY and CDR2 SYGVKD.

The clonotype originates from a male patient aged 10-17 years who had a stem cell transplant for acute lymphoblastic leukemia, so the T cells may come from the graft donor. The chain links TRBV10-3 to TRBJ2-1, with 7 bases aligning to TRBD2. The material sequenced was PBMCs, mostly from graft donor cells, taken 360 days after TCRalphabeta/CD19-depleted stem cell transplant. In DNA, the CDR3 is TGTGCCATCAGTACTTCTAGCGGCAATGAGCAGTTCTTC. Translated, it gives CAISTSSGNEQFF.